The 3 T cell receptor beta chains below all came from one sample that was sequenced in a study of blood T cell repertoires in COVID-19. The data were produced by immunoSEQ multiplex PCR, yet TCRdb's version contains in-frame clones alone and is incomplete. The profile shows a few hundred thousand clones, about 88% of them singletons. Input material: PBMCs or T cells enriched from blood (not recorded which). These receptors all stem from a woman between 18 and 29 years old who had been exposed to COVID-19.

The chain employs TRBV7-8 and TRBJ1-5; possibly TRBD1 for D (6 bases). Germline CDR1 and CDR2: SGHVS and FQNEAQ. Trimming left V 1 base short and J 0 bases short, with 19 bases between. The CDR3 consists of 19 residues. In nucleotides, the CDR3 is TGTGCCAGCAGCTTAGGGCCCGGGACAAAAGGGGATAGCAATCAGCCCCAGCATTTT. Its protein is CASSLGPGTKGDSNQPQHF. The variable domain in full, completed from reference TRBV7-8 and TRBJ1-5, reads GAGVSQSPRYKVAKRGQDVALRCDPISGHVSLFWYQQALGQGPEFLTYFQNEAQLDKSGLPSDRFFAERPEGSVSTLKIQRTQQEDSAVYLCASSLGPGTKGDSNQPQHFGDGTRLSIL.

This chain joins TRBV28 and TRBJ1-4, with D unresolved. V lost 3 bases, J lost 5 bases, and 7 bases lay in between. Germline assignment: CDR1 MDHEN and CDR2 SYDVKM. The CDR3 length is 13 residues. CDR3 residues: CASSFQVNEKLFF. The CDR3 nucleotides are TGTGCCAGCAGTTTCCAGGTGAATGAAAAACTGTTTTTT.

The J gene is TRBJ2-3, the V gene TRBV28; 11 nucleotides line up with TRBD2. The germline CDR1 and CDR2 sequences are MDHEN and SYDVKM. V lost 8 bases and J lost 2; bases outside the gene matches: 6. The CDR3 length is 15 residues. The CDR3 nucleotides read TGTGCCAGCGTGACTAGCGGGACACACACAGATACGCAGTATTTT. Encoded protein: CASVTSGTHTDTQYF.